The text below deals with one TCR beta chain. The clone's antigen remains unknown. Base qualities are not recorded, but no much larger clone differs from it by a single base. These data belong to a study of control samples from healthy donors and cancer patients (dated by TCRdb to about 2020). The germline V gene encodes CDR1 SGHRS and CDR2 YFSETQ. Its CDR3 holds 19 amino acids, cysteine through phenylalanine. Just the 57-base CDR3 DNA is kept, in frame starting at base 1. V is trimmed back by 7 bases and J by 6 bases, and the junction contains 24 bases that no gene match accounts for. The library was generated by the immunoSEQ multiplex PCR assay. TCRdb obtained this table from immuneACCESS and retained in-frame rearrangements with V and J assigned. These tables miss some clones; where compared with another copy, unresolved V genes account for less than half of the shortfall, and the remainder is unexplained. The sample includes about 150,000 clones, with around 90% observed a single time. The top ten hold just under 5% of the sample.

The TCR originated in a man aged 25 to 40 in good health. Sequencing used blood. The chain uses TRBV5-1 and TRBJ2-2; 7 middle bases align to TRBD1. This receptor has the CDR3 CASFPINRGFNRGAGELFF. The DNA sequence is TGCGCCAGCTTCCCCATAAACAGGGGTTTTAACCGCGGTGCCGGGGAGCTGTTTTTT.